The 16 T cell receptor beta chains listed next were all sequenced from one sample in a study of cytomegalovirus exposure and HLA in healthy donors. Vbeta (60) and Jbeta (13) primers were used in the PCR. TCRdb keeps only in-frame clones here, not all; method: immunoSEQ multiplex PCR. Of tens of thousands of clones in the sample, 74% were seen once. The sequenced sample consisted of PBMCs. The receptors shown here come from a man aged 25-45 years in good health and CMV-seronegative.

The chain has TRBV4-1 and TRBJ2-1, with 13 positions matching TRBD2. CDR1 and CDR2 (germline): MGHRA, YSYEKL. J lost 2 bases, V lost 0 bases, and 1 base had no gene match. The CDR3 loop spans 17 amino acids. The CDR3 coding sequence is TGCGCCAGCAGCCAAGAAGGACTAGCGGGGGCCTACAATGAGCAGTTCTTC. Its protein is CASSQEGLAGAYNEQFF.

This sequence joins TRBV21-1 and TRBJ2-2; TRBD1, the table's D call, lacks a check against the DNA. TRBV21-1 constitutes a pseudogene. The CDR3 length is 14 residues. The CDR3 region is CASNETGGTGELFF. The CDR3, as DNA: TGTGCCAGCAACGAGACAGGGGGAACCGGGGAGCTGTTTTTT.

The CDR3 DNA is TGTGCCAGCGAAGGGCAGGGCAACTATGGCTACACCTTC. Its protein product is CASEGQGNYGYTF. The chain links TRBV28 to TRBJ1-2, with a possible D match to TRBD1 (5 bases). Germline CDR1 MDHEN, CDR2 SYDVKM. Trimming removed 8 bases at V and 2 bases at J, with 12 bases between. CDR3 length: 13 residues.

The chain uses TRBV5-1 and TRBJ2-1; 11 bases fit TRBD2. The V gene end was trimmed by 3 bases and the J gene end by 6 bases; junction bases not matched to a gene: 2. The CDR3 has 14 residues. In germline, CDR1 is SGHRS, CDR2 YFSETQ. The CDR3 protein is CASSSGTSGNEQFF. The CDR3 bases are TGCGCCAGCAGCTCCGGGACTAGCGGCAATGAGCAGTTCTTC.

This clone was detected only a few times. This sequence joins TRBV6-5 and TRBJ1-1; no firm D call. Germline assignment: CDR1 MNHEY and CDR2 SVGAGI. Trimming removed 0 bases from V and 5 bases from J, with 13 bases in between. CDR3 length equals 15 residues. The CDR3 loop reads CASSYSSARRTEAFF. CDR3 in DNA: TGTGCCAGCAGTTACTCGAGTGCTAGGAGGACTGAAGCTTTCTTT.

The V call is TRBV6-1, the J call TRBJ1-6; the D gene is possibly TRBD1 (5 bases). The CDR3 spans 14 residues. Germline loops: CDR1 MNHNS, CDR2 SASEGT. V lost 3 bases and J lost 7, with 10 bases in between. In DNA form, the CDR3 reads TGTGCCAGCAGTGACGCCCAGGGAAATTCACCCCTCCACTTT. Amino acid sequence: CASSDAQGNSPLHF.

This clone was seen only once. The V and J genes are TRBV4-2 and TRBJ1-2; TRBD1 aligns across 12 bases. The J segment lost 7 bases and the V segment lost 1 base, leaving 10 bases of the junction unmatched. The CDR3 sequence is 17 residues long. From germline, CDR1 is LGHNA and CDR2 YNFKEQ. The CDR3 loop reads CASSQARPGQGAIGYTF. The CDR3 DNA sequence: TGTGCCAGCAGCCAAGCCCGACCGGGACAGGGGGCGATTGGCTACACCTTC.

The J gene is TRBJ2-5, the V gene TRBV5-6, with 7 bases identical to TRBD2. CDR1 is SGHDT, CDR2 YYEEEE, per germline. The J segment lost 11 bases and the V segment lost 4 bases, leaving 17 bases of the junction unmatched. The CDR3 is made up of 15 amino acids. CDR3 loop: CASSLGGLGLLEQYF. The CDR3 DNA is TGTGCCAGCAGCCTGGGAGGACTAGGACTGCTGGAGCAGTACTTC.

The chain couples TRBV18 to TRBJ2-7; 7 bases fit TRBD1. The CDR3 has 13 residues. V dropped 4 bases and J dropped 5; count of bases not matched to a gene: 5. Germline CDR1 is KGHSH and CDR2 is LQKENI. The CDR3: CASSQGTVNEQYF. The CDR3 DNA reads TGTGCCAGCTCACAAGGGACAGTAAACGAGCAGTACTTC.

This chain joins TRBV28 and TRBJ2-4; TRBD2 matches at 8 bases. Trimming at V came to 6 bases and at J to 3 bases, leaving 10 bases not matched to a gene. Germline V CDR1 and CDR2: MDHEN, SYDVKM. The CDR3 is 16 amino acids. The CDR3 nucleotides read TGTGCCAGCAGGCTCCACGGACTAGCCGGCAAAAACATTCAGTACTTC. It codes for CASRLHGLAGKNIQYF.

The gene calls are TRBV9 and TRBJ1-1; D is undetermined. Germline CDR1 reads SGDLS; CDR2 reads YYNGEE. The length of the CDR3 is 13 residues. Trimming cost V 1 base and J 4 bases, with 8 bases left between them. CDR3: CASSVTDSTEAFF. In DNA, the CDR3 is TGTGCCAGCAGCGTAACAGATTCCACTGAAGCTTTCTTT.

This chain uses TRBV6-1 with TRBJ2-7, with D perhaps matching TRBD1 (6 bases). The CDR3 length is 15 residues. Between the trimmed V and J ends, which lost 3 bases and 2 bases, there was a span of 14 bases. Germline lookup yields CDR1 MNHNS and CDR2 SASEGT. The CDR3, as DNA: TGTGCCAGCAGTGACCAAGTGACAGGACCCTACGAGCAGTACTTC. Translation: CASSDQVTGPYEQYF.

This clone was seen once. The chain recombines TRBV28 with TRBJ2-3; D perhaps matches TRBD2 (5 bases). V was clipped by 5 bases and J by 2 bases, with 11 bases between them. The CDR3 consists of 14 residues. Germline V gene data show CDR1 as MDHEN and CDR2 as SYDVKM. CDR3 sequence: CASSPDLSTDTQYF. CDR3 bases: TGTGCCAGCAGTCCGGACTTATCCACAGATACGCAGTATTTT.

The CDR3 protein is CAWRLQGNTEAFF. CDR3 nucleotides: TGTGCCTGGAGGCTACAGGGGAACACTGAAGCTTTCTTT. The J gene is TRBJ1-1, the V gene TRBV30, with D perhaps TRBD1 (6 bases). The CDR3 spans 13 residues. Per the germline V gene, CDR1 is GTSNPN and CDR2 is SVGIG (reference sequence). Trimming pared 3 bases from V and 1 base from J, leaving 9 bases between.

This chain uses TRBV4-1 with TRBJ1-2, with D hard to call. Between the trimmed V and J ends, which lost 0 bases and 0 bases, there was a span of 8 bases. In germline, CDR1 is MGHRA, CDR2 YSYEKL. The CDR3 has 15 residues. The CDR3 loop is CASSQETSTNYGYTF. As DNA, the CDR3 is TGCGCCAGCAGCCAAGAAACAAGTACTAACTATGGCTACACCTTC.

This clone was detected a few times. V is TRBV2 and J is TRBJ1-1; D remains unclear. The germline gives CDR1 SNHLY, CDR2 FYNNEI. V was shortened by 8 bases and J by 1 base, with 17 bases between the two germline ends. The CDR3 totals 15 residues. The DNA of the CDR3 is TGTGCCAGCCGCGGGGTACGAGCGCCGAACACTGAAGCTTTCTTT. Translated, it gives CASRGVRAPNTEAFF. The full variable domain, its missing parts supplied by reference TRBV2 and TRBJ1-1, is EPEVTQTPSHQVTQMGQEVILRCVPISNHLYFYWYRQILGQKVEFLVSFYNNEISEKSEIFDDQFSVERPDGSNFTLKIRSTKLEDSAMYFCASRGVRAPNTEAFFGQGTRLTVV.